The T cell receptor (beta chain) under discussion was sequenced for a study of CXCR3-negative and CXCR3-positive naive CD8 T cells. Libraries were UMI-labeled 5' RACE TRB cDNA. TCRdb re-called the 5' RACE reads and catalogs CDR3 proteins one per entry, DNA excluded. The ten most abundant clones cover more than 4% of a sample with about 66,000 distinct CDR3 sequences. Looked up from germline, CDR1 is MDHEN and CDR2 is SYDVKM. The CDR3 is 16 residues long. V gene TRBV28 combines with J gene TRBJ2-7; the D gene TCRdb calls, TRBD1, cannot be checked with no DNA. The sample comprised naive CXCR3- CD8+ T cells from blood. Subset in this sample: CD45RO-CCR7+CD27+CD95- naive CD8+ T cells lacking CXCR3 (TNR3-). This TCR was recovered from a human donor in good health. Some clones in this sample may be carry-over from other donors' samples. CDR3 loop: CASSARQGALTYEQYF.